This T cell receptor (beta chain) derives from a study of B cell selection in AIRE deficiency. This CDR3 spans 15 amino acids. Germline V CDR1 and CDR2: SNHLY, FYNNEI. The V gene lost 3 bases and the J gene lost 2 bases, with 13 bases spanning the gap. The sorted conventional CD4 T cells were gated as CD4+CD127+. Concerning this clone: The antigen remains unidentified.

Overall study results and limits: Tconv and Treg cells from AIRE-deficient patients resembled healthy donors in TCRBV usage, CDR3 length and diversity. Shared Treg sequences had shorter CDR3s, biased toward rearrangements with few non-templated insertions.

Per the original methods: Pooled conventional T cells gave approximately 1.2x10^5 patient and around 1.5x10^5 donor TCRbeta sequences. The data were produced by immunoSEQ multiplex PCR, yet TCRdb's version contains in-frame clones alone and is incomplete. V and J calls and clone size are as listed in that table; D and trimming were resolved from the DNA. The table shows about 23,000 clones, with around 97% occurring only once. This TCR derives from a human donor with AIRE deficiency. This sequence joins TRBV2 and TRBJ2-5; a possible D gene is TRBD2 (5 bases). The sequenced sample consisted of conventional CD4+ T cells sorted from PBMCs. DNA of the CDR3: TGTGCCAGCAGTGACATTCGGTGGGAGCAAGAGACCCAGTACTTC. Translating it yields CASSDIRWEQETQYF.